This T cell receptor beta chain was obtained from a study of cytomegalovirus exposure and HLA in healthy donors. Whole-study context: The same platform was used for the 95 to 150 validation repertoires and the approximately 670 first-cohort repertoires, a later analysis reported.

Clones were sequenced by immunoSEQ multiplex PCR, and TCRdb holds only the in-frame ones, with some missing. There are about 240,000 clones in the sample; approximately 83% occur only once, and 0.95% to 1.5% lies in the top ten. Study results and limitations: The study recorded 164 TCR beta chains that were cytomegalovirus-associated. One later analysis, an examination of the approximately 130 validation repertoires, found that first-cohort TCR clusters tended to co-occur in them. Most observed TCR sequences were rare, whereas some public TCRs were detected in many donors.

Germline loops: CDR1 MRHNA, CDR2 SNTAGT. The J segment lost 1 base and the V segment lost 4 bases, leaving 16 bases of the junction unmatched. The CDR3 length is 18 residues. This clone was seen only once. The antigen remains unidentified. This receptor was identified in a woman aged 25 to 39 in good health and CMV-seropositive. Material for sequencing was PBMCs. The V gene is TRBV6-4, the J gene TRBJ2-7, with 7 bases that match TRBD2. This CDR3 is CASSAAREAGSGSYEQYF. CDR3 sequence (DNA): TGTGCCAGCAGTGCGGCCCGTGAAGCGGGAAGTGGGTCCTACGAGCAGTACTTC.